This T cell receptor beta chain derives from a study of T cells after yellow fever vaccination. This clonotype was seen many times. Trimming removed 1 base from V and 5 bases from J, with 9 bases in between. CDR1 is SGHDT, CDR2 YYEEEE, per germline. The CDR3 covers 13 residues. UMIs and a universal primer site were added when TCR cDNA was made by 5'RACE template switching. TCRdb passed the 5' RACE reads through MiXCR, listing each CDR3 protein once. The table includes approximately 600,000 distinct CDR3 sequences, 9% to 15% detected once. This TCR came from a man under 40 who received the YFV17D yellow fever vaccine. The specimen comprised PBMCs, sampled on the day of the yellow fever booster vaccination. The chain carries TRBV5-6 and TRBJ2-5; the D gene is possibly TRBD2 (5 bases). The CDR3 DNA reads as TGTGCCAGCAGCTTGACTAGAGGGGAGACCCAGTACTTC. It specifies CASSLTRGETQYF.